A single sample gave rise to the 9 T cell receptor beta chains below, sequenced in a study of cytomegalovirus exposure and HLA in healthy donors. PCR involved 60 Vbeta and 13 Jbeta primers. The protocol was immunoSEQ multiplex PCR, while the TCRdb copy is restricted to in-frame clones and leaves out a portion. The table includes about 250,000 clones, 85% to 95% detected once. Sample: PBMCs. These receptors were taken from a girl aged 2-15 years in good health and CMV-seronegative.

The chain is built from TRBV6-5 and TRBJ1-5, with unresolved D. V was shortened by 4 bases and J by 4 bases, with 11 bases between the two germline ends. The V gene's germline CDR1 is MNHEY and CDR2 SVGAGI. This CDR3 is built from 14 residues. This CDR3 reads CASSSSAGNQPQHF. DNA for the CDR3: TGTGCCAGCAGTTCCTCCGCGGGGAATCAGCCCCAGCATTTT.

The chain is built from TRBV5-5 and TRBJ2-1; 10 bases are shared with TRBD2. The V gene's germline CDR1 is SGHKS and CDR2 YYEKEE (reference sequence). J was trimmed by 1 base and V by 1 base; bases with no gene match: 8. This CDR3 spans 18 amino acids. The CDR3 is CASSLRAGGPSSYNEQFF. CDR3 sequence (DNA): TGTGCCAGCAGCTTGCGAGCGGGAGGGCCAAGTTCCTACAATGAGCAGTTCTTC.

CDR3: CATRGQGTNSPLHF. In nucleotides, the CDR3 is TGTGCCACCAGGGGACAGGGGACTAATTCACCCCTCCACTTT. The chain links TRBV15 to TRBJ1-6; 10 bases line up with TRBD1. This CDR3 region has 14 residues. The germline gives CDR1 LNHNV, CDR2 YYDKDF (reference sequence). V trimming: 6 bases; J trimming: 6 bases; junction bases outside the gene matches: 2.

The V call is TRBV7-8, the J call TRBJ2-2; D not certain. The germline gives CDR1 SGHVS, CDR2 FQNEAQ. Trimming took 3 bases from V and 6 from J, leaving 5 bases between them. The CDR3 is made up of 12 amino acids. This CDR3 is CASSFRSGELFF. The DNA for the CDR3 is TGTGCCAGCAGCTTTAGATCCGGGGAGCTGTTTTTT.

This sequence joins TRBV5-4 and TRBJ2-3; the match to TRBD2 covers 7 bases. The germline gives CDR1 SGHNT, CDR2 YYREEE (reference sequence). J lost 2 bases, V lost 5 bases, and 8 bases had no gene match. The CDR3 covers 15 residues. The CDR3 bases are TGTGCCAGCAGGCGAGACGCGGGGGACACAGATACGCAGTATTTT. Residues: CASRRDAGDTDTQYF.

The V call is TRBV5-1, the J call TRBJ2-7, with 12 positions matching TRBD2. The J segment lost 7 bases and the V segment lost 0 bases, leaving 8 bases of the junction unmatched. CDR1 and CDR2 from the germline V gene are SGHRS and YFSETQ. This CDR3 spans 16 amino acids. CDR3 region: CASSLALAGGTGEQYF. The CDR3 nucleotides are TGCGCCAGCAGCTTGGCACTAGCGGGGGGCACTGGAGAGCAGTACTTC.

V is TRBV7-9 and J is TRBJ2-2; D remains unclear. Trimming pared 4 bases from V and 3 bases from J, leaving 9 bases between. Germline V lookup: CDR1 SEHNR, CDR2 FQNEAQ (reference sequence). The CDR3 sequence is 14 residues long. DNA for the CDR3: TGTGCCAGCAGCTCGACTGCCTACACCGGGGAGCTGTTTTTT. It codes for CASSSTAYTGELFF.

The CDR3 region is CAWSPPGSSGAYEQYF. The CDR3 nucleotides are TGTGCCTGGAGTCCCCCCGGCTCCTCAGGGGCCTACGAGCAGTACTTC. The chain couples TRBV30 to TRBJ2-7, with D possibly matching TRBD1 (6 bases). The CDR3 length is 16 residues. The germline V gene encodes CDR1 GTSNPN and CDR2 SVGIG (reference sequence). Trimming took off 2 bases at V and 2 bases at J, with 19 bases between the two ends.

The CDR3 DNA follows: TGTGCCAGCAGCTTTCCTTTAAGGACTAGCGCCCCTGGGGCCCAGTACTTC. Translation: CASSFPLRTSAPGAQYF. V is TRBV7-8 and J is TRBJ2-5, with 9 bases matching TRBD2. Germline V CDR1 and CDR2: SGHVS, FQNEAQ. V lost 3 bases to trimming and J lost 9 bases; unmatched junction nucleotides: 17. The CDR3 has 17 residues.